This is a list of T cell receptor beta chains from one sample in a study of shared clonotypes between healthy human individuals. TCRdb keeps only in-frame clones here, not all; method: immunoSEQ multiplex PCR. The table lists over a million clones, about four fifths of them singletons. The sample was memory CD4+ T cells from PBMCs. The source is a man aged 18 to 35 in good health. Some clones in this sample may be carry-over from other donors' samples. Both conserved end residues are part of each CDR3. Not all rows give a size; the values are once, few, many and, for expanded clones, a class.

cdr3_aa: CASSLPKNDFFGKTQYF; j_call: TRBJ2-5; cdr3_length: 17; v_call: TRBV5-1; clone_size: .
cdr3_aa: CASSLVQLTDTQYF; j_call: TRBJ2-3; cdr3_length: 14; v_call: TRBV5-1; clone_size: .
cdr3_aa: CAWSVQASGSSRREQYF; j_call: TRBJ2-7; cdr3_length: 17; v_call: TRBV30; clone_size: .
cdr3_aa: CASSVGTRDSEKLFF; j_call: TRBJ1-4; cdr3_length: 15; v_call: TRBV9; clone_size: .
cdr3_aa: CASRPDRGAYEQYF; j_call: TRBJ2-7; cdr3_length: 14; v_call: TRBV6-6; clone_size: .
cdr3_aa: CASSSSNTGELFF; j_call: TRBJ2-2; cdr3_length: 13; v_call: TRBV6-6; clone_size: many
cdr3_aa: CASSYGDRAYEQYF; j_call: .; cdr3_length: 14; v_call: TRBV6-6; clone_size: .
cdr3_aa: CASSLYTGEGNSPLHF; j_call: TRBJ1-6; cdr3_length: 16; v_call: TRBV27; clone_size: .
cdr3_aa: CASSRLAGTDTQYF; j_call: TRBJ2-3; cdr3_length: 14; v_call: TRBV11-2; clone_size: .
cdr3_aa: CASSQAGGDTQYF; j_call: TRBJ2-3; cdr3_length: 13; v_call: TRBV4-1; clone_size: few
cdr3_aa: CASSLAGTSQETQYF; j_call: TRBJ2-5; cdr3_length: 15; v_call: TRBV5-1; clone_size: few
cdr3_aa: CASSQGPEQFF; j_call: TRBJ2-1; cdr3_length: 11; v_call: TRBV2; clone_size: .
cdr3_aa: CASSLDRRPNEKLFF; j_call: TRBJ1-4; cdr3_length: 15; v_call: TRBV5-4; clone_size: .
cdr3_aa: CASSMWGTSTEQYF; j_call: TRBJ2-7; cdr3_length: 14; v_call: TRBV19; clone_size: .
cdr3_aa: CASSPGRKDQPQHF; j_call: TRBJ1-5; cdr3_length: 14; v_call: TRBV7-8; clone_size: .
cdr3_aa: CASSWGGSTDTQYF; j_call: TRBJ2-3; cdr3_length: 14; v_call: TRBV5-5; clone_size: .
cdr3_aa: CASSRYRGSGNTIYF; j_call: TRBJ1-3; cdr3_length: 15; v_call: TRBV28; clone_size: .
cdr3_aa: CATSREQTQTVYEQYF; j_call: TRBJ2-7; cdr3_length: 16; v_call: TRBV15; clone_size: .
cdr3_aa: CASSGQDRLENTEAFF; j_call: TRBJ1-1; cdr3_length: 16; v_call: TRBV5-6; clone_size: .
cdr3_aa: CASSLGVTRYEQYF; j_call: TRBJ2-7; cdr3_length: 14; v_call: TRBV5-6; clone_size: .
cdr3_aa: CASSQWVGQGRGGSGDTQYF; j_call: TRBJ2-3; cdr3_length: 20; v_call: TRBV4-1; clone_size: .
cdr3_aa: CASSPRDRGTGEAFF; j_call: TRBJ1-1; cdr3_length: 15; v_call: TRBV7-9; clone_size: many
cdr3_aa: CASSPPGPGNEQFF; j_call: TRBJ2-1; cdr3_length: 14; v_call: TRBV28; clone_size: .
cdr3_aa: CASHTGLAGGADTQYF; j_call: TRBJ2-3; cdr3_length: 16; v_call: TRBV5-1; clone_size: .
cdr3_aa: CASSPDKTQYF; j_call: TRBJ2-5; cdr3_length: 11; v_call: TRBV5-1; clone_size: .
cdr3_aa: CASTIRWGSYEQYF; j_call: TRBJ2-7; cdr3_length: 14; v_call: TRBV7-2; clone_size: few
cdr3_aa: CASSFGQGRGYTF; j_call: TRBJ1-2; cdr3_length: 13; v_call: TRBV27; clone_size: .
cdr3_aa: CASSEDRAEQYF; j_call: TRBJ2-7; cdr3_length: 12; v_call: TRBV18; clone_size: .
cdr3_aa: CASGPGRSGYTF; j_call: TRBJ1-2; cdr3_length: 12; v_call: TRBV28; clone_size: .
cdr3_aa: CSARDVTEAFF; j_call: TRBJ1-1; cdr3_length: 11; v_call: TRBV20-1; clone_size: .
cdr3_aa: CSVSPFTHTEAFF; j_call: TRBJ1-1; cdr3_length: 13; v_call: TRBV29-1; clone_size: few
cdr3_aa: CASSSTGPSPPGYTF; j_call: TRBJ1-2; cdr3_length: 15; v_call: TRBV5-1; clone_size: many
cdr3_aa: CASSHRTGSSYNEQFF; j_call: TRBJ2-1; cdr3_length: 16; v_call: TRBV5-1; clone_size: few
cdr3_aa: CASSSGQNSGNTIYF; j_call: TRBJ1-3; cdr3_length: 15; v_call: TRBV7-9; clone_size: .
cdr3_aa: CASSVTPGQWYEQYF; j_call: TRBJ2-7; cdr3_length: 15; v_call: TRBV5-1; clone_size: .
cdr3_aa: CASSLEGLAGAREQFF; j_call: TRBJ2-1; cdr3_length: 16; v_call: TRBV5-4; clone_size: once
cdr3_aa: CASSLGPGQGNYGYTF; j_call: TRBJ1-2; cdr3_length: 16; v_call: TRBV11-2; clone_size: .
cdr3_aa: CASSAGGARTYEQYF; j_call: TRBJ2-7; cdr3_length: 15; v_call: TRBV5-6; clone_size: .
cdr3_aa: CASSSPGHGGYEQYF; j_call: TRBJ2-7; cdr3_length: 15; v_call: TRBV28; clone_size: .
cdr3_aa: CASRLDSYNEQFF; j_call: TRBJ2-1; cdr3_length: 13; v_call: TRBV7-2; clone_size: .
cdr3_aa: CASSVGKQVNQPQHF; j_call: TRBJ1-5; cdr3_length: 15; v_call: TRBV9; clone_size: .
cdr3_aa: CASSFDWTSKNIQYF; j_call: TRBJ2-4; cdr3_length: 15; v_call: TRBV5-6; clone_size: .
cdr3_aa: CSAGTPSYNEQFF; j_call: TRBJ2-1; cdr3_length: 13; v_call: TRBV29-1; clone_size: .
cdr3_aa: CASTLSALYSNQPQHF; j_call: TRBJ1-5; cdr3_length: 16; v_call: TRBV28; clone_size: .
cdr3_aa: CATSAQIADTQYF; j_call: TRBJ2-3; cdr3_length: 13; v_call: TRBV15; clone_size: once
cdr3_aa: CASSSRRTSGSESSQYF; j_call: TRBJ2-5; cdr3_length: 17; v_call: TRBV7-2; clone_size: .
cdr3_aa: CASSSMRDSGAGVYKQYF; j_call: TRBJ2-7; cdr3_length: 18; v_call: TRBV7-8; clone_size: .
cdr3_aa: CASSPAVYSNQPQHF; j_call: TRBJ1-5; cdr3_length: 15; v_call: TRBV28; clone_size: .
cdr3_aa: CASRRTSGGIETQYF; j_call: TRBJ2-5; cdr3_length: 15; v_call: TRBV2; clone_size: .
cdr3_aa: CASSLGGFSGNTIYF; j_call: TRBJ1-3; cdr3_length: 15; v_call: TRBV5-1; clone_size: .
cdr3_aa: CASSRGLYQPQHF; j_call: TRBJ1-5; cdr3_length: 13; v_call: TRBV19; clone_size: .
cdr3_aa: CASSLSGLVGEQFF; j_call: TRBJ2-1; cdr3_length: 14; v_call: TRBV28; clone_size: .
cdr3_aa: CASSLSPSKTGELFF; j_call: TRBJ2-2; cdr3_length: 15; v_call: TRBV5-1; clone_size: .
cdr3_aa: CASKFSGTGFNEQYF; j_call: TRBJ2-7; cdr3_length: 15; v_call: TRBV19; clone_size: .